This is a list of T cell receptor beta chains from one sample in a study of T-cell reconstitution after alpha-beta-depleted transplantation in children. Using its own MiXCR run on the PCR reads, TCRdb lists one record per CDR3 protein. The table lists some 440,000 distinct CDR3 sequences, about a sixth of them singletons, with 25% to 30% in the top ten. The material was PBMCs, mostly from graft donor cells, obtained 360 days after TCRalphabeta/CD19-depleted stem cell transplant. All receptors derive from a boy in the first two years of life who had a stem cell transplant for Wiskott-Aldrich syndrome, so the T cells may come from the graft donor. The CDR3 runs from the conserved cysteine through the conserved F or W. The D gene is left open where the match is weak. Some rows have no size entry. The others give once, few or many, or a class for an expanded clone.

TRBJ2-1,.,TRBV15,.,TGTGCCACCAGCGCCCGTGACTCCTACAATGAGCAGTTCTTC,CATSARDSYNEQFF
TRBJ2-2,few,TRBV29-1,TRBD2,TGCAGCGTTGTGCCTAGCGGGGGACACACCGGGGAGCTGTTTTTT,CSVVPSGGHTGELFF
TRBJ2-7,.,TRBV5-1,.,TGCGCCAGCAGCTTGAAACTGCCTAAGGGGTACGAGCAGTACTTC,CASSLKLPKGYEQYF
TRBJ2-7,.,TRBV10-3,.,TGTGCCATCAGTGGGACACAAGCTCCCTACGAGCAGTACTTC,CAISGTQAPYEQYF
TRBJ2-2,.,TRBV4-1,TRBD2,TGCGCCAGCAGCTTTACGGGCTTACTAGCGGGGGGCACCGGGGAGCTGTTTTTT,CASSFTGLLAGGTGELFF
TRBJ2-7,few,TRBV9,TRBD2,TGTGCCAGCAGCCCATACTCCGGGAGGACCTCCTACGAGCAGTACTTC,CASSPYSGRTSYEQYF
TRBJ2-7,few,TRBV10-1,.,TGCGCCAGCAGTCACGAGCAGTACTTC,CASSHEQYF
TRBJ2-6,.,TRBV11-1,TRBD1,TGTGCCAGCAGCTTAGCCAAAAGGACCTGGGACAGGGTGGACAACGTCCTGACTTTC,CASSLAKRTWDRVDNVLTF
TRBJ2-2,few,TRBV14,.,TGTGCCAGCAGCCTTAAGTTGAGGGAGCTGTTTTTT,CASSLKLRELFF
TRBJ2-5,.,TRBV27,.,TGTGCCAGCAGTTTATGGGGCAACAAAGAGACCCAGTACTTC,CASSLWGNKETQYF
TRBJ2-4,.,TRBV6-2/TRBV6-3,TRBD2,TGTGCCAGCAGTTACCCGCTCGGACTAGCGGGAGTGAACATTCAGTACTTC,CASSYPLGLAGVNIQYF
TRBJ2-3,.,TRBV2,.,TGTGCCAGCAGAGAGGACCTATTATCTTGGTATTTT,CASREDLLSWYF
TRBJ2-7,.,TRBV10-3,TRBD2,TGTGCCATCAGTGATAGAATAGCGGGAGTGAGCTACGAGCAGTACTTC,CAISDRIAGVSYEQYF
TRBJ2-3,.,TRBV6-5,TRBD1,TGTGCCAGCAGTTACCAGGGGACAGAACCTTTCACAGATACGCAGTATTTT,CASSYQGTEPFTDTQYF
TRBJ2-1,.,TRBV6-1,.,TGTGCCAGCACCCGCCTAGTAGGCTACAATGAGCAGTTCTTC,CASTRLVGYNEQFF
TRBJ2-3,.,TRBV4-3,.,TGCGCCAGCAGCCAAGAAGGACCCTCTTCAAATACGCAGTATTTT,CASSQEGPSSNTQYF
TRBJ2-7,few,TRBV12-3/TRBV12-4,TRBD2,TGTGCCAGCAGTTTGAGACTAGCGGGAGGAAGAAGCTCCTACGAGCAGTACTTC,CASSLRLAGGRSSYEQYF
TRBJ2-2,few,TRBV6-1,.,TGTGCCAGCAGTCCCCGGGGTATCCCCGCGAACACCGGGGAGCTGTTTTTT,CASSPRGIPANTGELFF
TRBJ2-3,.,TRBV6-2/TRBV6-3,.,TGTGCCAGCAGTTACGGAGACCCAGATACGCAGTATTTT,CASSYGDPDTQYF
TRBJ2-1,few,TRBV20-1,TRBD2,TGCAGTGCTAGAGACCCCCGACTAGCGGGAGGTCTAGAGCAGTTCTTC,CSARDPRLAGGLEQFF
TRBJ2-3,.,TRBV30,.,TGTGCCTGGAGTAAGGGGGTTACAGATACGCAGTATTTT,CAWSKGVTDTQYF
TRBJ1-1,.,TRBV7-8,.,TGTGCCAGCAGCTTAACGAAAGGGTGGGGGTCCGCTGAAGCTTTCTTT,CASSLTKGWGSAEAFF
TRBJ2-1,.,TRBV29-1,TRBD2,TGCAGCGTTGGCGGGACTAGCGAGAACAATGAGCAGTTCTTC,CSVGGTSENNEQFF
TRBJ1-2,many,TRBV7-9,.,TGTGCCAGCAGCTTCCCCGGAAGGAACAGCAACTATGGCTACACCTTC,CASSFPGRNSNYGYTF
TRBJ2-2,.,TRBV6-2/TRBV6-3,TRBD2,TGTGCCAGCAGAAGGTATTCCGGGACTAGCGTCAAAGGTGACACCGGGGAGCTGTTTTTT,CASRRYSGTSVKGDTGELFF
TRBJ2-2,few,TRBV5-1,.,TGCGCCAGCAGCTTGGAACAGGCGTACACCGGGGAGCTGTTTTTT,CASSLEQAYTGELFF
TRBJ2-3,few,TRBV20-1,.,TGCAGTGCTCCCGGGACCTCCACAGATACGCAGTATTTT,CSAPGTSTDTQYF
TRBJ2-5,.,TRBV24-1,.,TGTGCCACCAGTGATTGGGGGTTCCAAGAGACCCAGTACTTC,CATSDWGFQETQYF
TRBJ1-2,few,TRBV21-1,.,TGTGCCAGCAGCAATCTTGTGGTACACAGTAAAGGCTACACCTTC,CASSNLVVHSKGYTF
TRBJ1-5,few,TRBV11-3,.,TGTGCCAGCAGCTTAGAACAGTACAATCAGCCCCAGCATTTT,CASSLEQYNQPQHF
TRBJ2-1,few,TRBV28,.,TGTGCCAGCAGTCTCCCAATGGCAGGGGTTCGCAACAATGAGCAGTTCTTC,CASSLPMAGVRNNEQFF
TRBJ2-7,.,TRBV12-3/TRBV12-4,.,TGTGCCAGCAGTCACAGAAGGGGAAACGAGCAGTACTTC,CASSHRRGNEQYF
TRBJ2-5,.,TRBV6-1,TRBD2,TGTGCCAGCAGGGAATCGGGACTAGCTGGGGAGACCCAGTACTTC,CASRESGLAGETQYF
TRBJ2-6,.,TRBV9,.,TGTGCCAGCAGCGTAGGCCTGACAGGCGGGGGCTCTGGGGCCAACGTCCTGACTTTC,CASSVGLTGGGSGANVLTF
TRBJ2-5,.,TRBV12-3/TRBV12-4,.,TGTGCCAGCAGCGCGGGTAGCTTTCCCCAAGGAGAGACCCAGTACTTC,CASSAGSFPQGETQYF
TRBJ1-6,few,TRBV20-1,TRBD1,TGCAGTGCTAGAGGGACAGGGTCACCCCTCCACTTT,CSARGTGSPLHF
TRBJ2-7,.,TRBV20-1,.,TGCAGTGCTAAATCCCCGGGCAGGGCCTACGAGCAGTACTTC,CSAKSPGRAYEQYF
TRBJ2-5,few,TRBV4-1,.,TGCGCCAGCAGCCAAGATCTTAGGGGCTATAAGTACTTC,CASSQDLRGYKYF
TRBJ2-1,.,TRBV5-1,TRBD1,TGCGCCAGCAGCCGAAGACAGGGGAAAAAGGATGGGTCCTACAATGAGCAGTTCTTC,CASSRRQGKKDGSYNEQFF
TRBJ2-7,many,TRBV20-1,TRBD2,TGCAGTGCTAGGGGGACTAGCGGGAGTTACGAGCAGTACTTC,CSARGTSGSYEQYF
TRBJ2-2,many,TRBV29-1,.,TGCAGCGCGACCGGGGGTCTAGGCACCGGGGAGCTGTTTTTT,CSATGGLGTGELFF
TRBJ2-5,.,TRBV4-3,.,TGCGCCAGCAGCCAAGACCCCACCATGGAGACCCAGTACTTC,CASSQDPTMETQYF
TRBJ2-1,.,TRBV27,TRBD2,TGTGCCAGCAGTCTCCCTGGACTAGCGAGCTCCTACAATGAGCAGTTCTTC,CASSLPGLASSYNEQFF
TRBJ1-2,.,TRBV3-1,.,TGTGCCAGCAGCCAAGCACCCGGGACGGACTATGGCTACACCTTC,CASSQAPGTDYGYTF
TRBJ2-4,.,TRBV11-2,.,TGTGCCAGCAGCTTCATCGTAGGCATTCAGTACTTC,CASSFIVGIQYF
TRBJ2-3,.,TRBV3-1,TRBD2,TGTGCCAGCAGCCAAGAAGCGGGACTACCCCGCCATACGCAGTATTTT,CASSQEAGLPRHTQYF
TRBJ2-5,few,TRBV5-1,TRBD1,TGCGCCAGCAGCTTGGCTGGGACAGTGGGACAAGAGACCCAGTACTTC,CASSLAGTVGQETQYF
TRBJ2-7,few,TRBV12-3/TRBV12-4,.,TGTGCCAGCAGTTTAAGAGGGGGGGCAGCCTACGAGCAGTACTTC,CASSLRGGAAYEQYF
TRBJ1-2,.,TRBV14,TRBD1,TGTGCCAGCAGCCCGGGACAGGGGAAGTATGGCTACACCTTC,CASSPGQGKYGYTF
TRBJ1-5,few,TRBV27,.,TGTGCCAGCAGTACTACAGGGAGGAATCAGCCCCAGCATTTT,CASSTTGRNQPQHF
TRBJ2-7,.,TRBV11-2,TRBD1,TGTGCCAGCAGCTTAGGGGACAGGATCACCTACGAGCAGTACTTC,CASSLGDRITYEQYF
TRBJ2-2,few,TRBV21-1,.,TGTGCCAGAAGAGGTATCCAGCGGGAGTTAAACACCGGGGAGCTGTTTTTT,CARRGIQRELNTGELFF
TRBJ2-1,.,TRBV12-3/TRBV12-4,TRBD2,TGTGCCAGCAGCTCGGGACTAGCGGGAGGGATGTGGAATGAGCAGTTCTTC,CASSSGLAGGMWNEQFF
TRBJ2-5,once,TRBV14,TRBD1,TGTGCCAGCAGCCAAGATGGGCAAGGGACAGGGGATGACGAGACCCAGTACTTC,CASSQDGQGTGDDETQYF